This entry concerns a single T cell receptor beta chain. This specimen comes from a study of blood T cell repertoires in COVID-19. Across the whole study: Sources were T cells, B-cell-depleted T cells, or PBMCs; the material itself was cDNA or gDNA.

TCRdb keeps only in-frame clones here, not all; method: immunoSEQ multiplex PCR. This table has around 240,000 clones, approximately 83% appearing once. CDR3 length: 13 residues. V shed 3 bases and J shed 4 bases, with 9 bases lying between them. The germline V gene encodes CDR1 LGHDT and CDR2 YNNKEL (reference sequence). Recovered participants had two consecutive negative NP/OP PCR tests, healthcare professional clearance, or symptom resolution. The chain employs TRBV3-1 (or the pseudogene TRBV3-2) and TRBJ1-1; D is possibly TRBD1 (5 bases). The clonotype was recovered from a woman between 50 and 59 years old who had recovered from COVID-19. The sequenced sample was PBMCs or T cells enriched from blood (not recorded which). CDR3 sequence (DNA): TGTGCCAGCAGCCAGCCCCAGGGCACTGAAGCTTTCTTT. Translated, it gives CASSQPQGTEAFF.